A selection of T cell receptor beta chains follows, all from one sample in a study of T cells after yellow fever vaccination. TCRdb ran MiXCR on the 5' RACE reads and lists one entry per CDR3 protein. The sample records 200,000 to 300,000 distinct CDR3 sequences, more than 3.5% being singletons. The source material was PBMCs, sampled 15 days after the yellow fever booster vaccination. The receptor set was obtained from a man between 18 and 35 years old who received the YFV17D yellow fever vaccine. The conserved cysteine and the conserved F or W are not part of the CDR3 here. Fields, in order: V gene, CDR3 length, CDR3 protein.

>TRBV5-1|15
ASSFNYGQGAWETQY
>TRBV5-1|14
ASSFRSGGYQETQY
>TRBV6-2/TRBV6-3|10
ASSQTGPELF
>TRBV28|14
ASSPFDREVAETQY
>TRBV20-1|13
SANSMTGGTDTQY
>TRBV10-3|9
AISDGAEQF
>TRBV5-1|15
ASSLRGTTGQKGGYT
>TRBV4-3|12
ASSPRVGTDTQY
>TRBV5-6|10
ASSWGGDGYT
>TRBV18|12
ASSPTGGDTEAF
>TRBV4-1|15
ASSQGYRYGHQNEQF
>TRBV19|13
ASTKTGIDNSPLH
>TRBV4-1|14
ASSQESWRMNTEAF
>TRBV18|12
ASSPKTRGTEAF
>TRBV7-2|13
ASRQLAVSTDTQY
>TRBV4-3|14
ASSQAGPGNTDTQY
>TRBV9|13
ASSPGGPFSYEQY
>TRBV7-2|12
ASSSTSGGVEQF
>TRBV2|13
ASSELVGGYNEQF
>TRBV5-1|12
ASSLGTEDYGYT
>TRBV5-1|12
ASSFGGGAYEQY
>TRBV10-3|11
AISESEAGEQY
>TRBV5-1|11
ASSLTSAHEQF
>TRBV7-9|9
ASSSEGPQH
>TRBV11-2|11
ASSPLAGVTQY
>TRBV4-3|14
ASSQDTGAALREQY
>TRBV5-1|12
ASRAGATNTEAF
>TRBV5-1|14
ASSLAGARVSDTQY
>TRBV5-6|10
ASSFGQVLYT
>TRBV9|13
ASSVEGQGGQTQY
>TRBV6-4|10
ASRGPYNEQF
>TRBV20-1|13
SAAPMTGNTDTQY
>TRBV7-6|17
ASTNPLFDRGANTGELF
>TRBV19|14
ASSTTRPAADEKLF
>TRBV4-2|13
ASRASSVRPDTQY
>TRBV19|12
ASSVDSGSYEQY
>TRBV20-1|13
SARGWGGEAYEQY
>TRBV12-3/TRBV12-4|10
ASSGLAFEQF
>TRBV9|13
ASSVGPGEDTEAF
>TRBV4-3|15
ASSQLTTGLTREKLF
>TRBV5-1|12
ASSSGQNSYEQY
>TRBV14|15
ASSHRTSGLSTDTQY
>TRBV11-1|17
ASSSPYERQDGTRETQY
>TRBV5-1|12
ASSLGGRNTEAF
>TRBV20-1|13
SARDPQGAGTEAF
>TRBV19|8
ASKGPDYT
>TRBV18|12
ASSPISDNYGYT
>TRBV23-1|8
ALLGYGYT
>TRBV6-2/TRBV6-3|13
ASSPLKTGRDGYT
>TRBV7-9|13
ASSLAQGSYNEQF
>TRBV15|13
ATSRDLTGWSGYT
>TRBV7-9|11
ASAHSGGYEQY
>TRBV12-3/TRBV12-4|12
ASIPGLVRDTQY
>TRBV5-4|14
ASSLATGTGDNEQF
>TRBV2|15
ASSEREGGYANYGYT